This T cell receptor (beta chain) was found in a study of shared clonotypes between healthy human individuals. For the study at large: With ages of 18 to 49, the donors were a couple of women and a few men.

This table comes from immunoSEQ multiplex PCR, and its TCRdb copy is limited to in-frame clones, with some not included. This table has 2,500,000 or so clones, more than 90% appearing once. Study outcomes and limitations: Only blood underwent sampling, and tissue repertoires likely differ. Clonotype sharing across donors was expected to vary with sequencing depth.

Comments on this clone: The antigen is undetermined.

Per germline, CDR1 MNHEY and CDR2 SVGAGI. V shed 6 bases and J 3 bases; nucleotides not matched to a gene: 4. CDR3 length: 13 amino acids. Specimen: naive CD4+ T cells sorted from blood. Subset meaning: CD45RA+ positively selected. The TCR sequence derives from a man younger than 35 in good health. The chain has TRBV6-5 and TRBJ2-7; 8 positions match TRBD2. The CDR3 DNA sequence: TGTGCCAGCAGCTCCGGGACTAGCTACGAGCAGTACTTC. This codes for CASSSGTSYEQYF.